This paragraph covers one T cell receptor beta chain sequence. Antigen: not known. The data stem from a study of cytomegalovirus exposure and HLA in healthy donors. The germline gives CDR1 MNHEY, CDR2 SMNVEV (reference sequence). The CDR3 contains 17 residues. Trimming took 0 bases from V and 0 from J; bases not matched to a gene: 3. Study-level points and caveats: Across donors, most TCRs were seen rarely, yet some public ones were widespread.

The table came from immunoSEQ multiplex PCR; TCRdb's copy has only in-frame clones and leaves some out. The table includes tens of thousands of clones, just under 95% detected once. The V gene is TRBV27, the J gene TRBJ1-5; 9 positions match TRBD1. The TCR comes from a man in his late teens or twenties in good health and CMV-seropositive. The sequencing sample was made of PBMCs. CDR3 loop: CASSLSGGQGSNQPQHF. The DNA of the CDR3 is TGTGCCAGCAGTTTATCGGGGGGACAGGGTAGCAATCAGCCCCAGCATTTT.